Listed below are T cell receptor beta chains from one sample, sequenced in a study of T cells in tuberculosis. Here immunoSEQ multiplex PCR was the method, and the copy in TCRdb shows in-frame clones only, minus some. There are some 41,000 clones in the sample; almost 95% occur only once, and about an eighth lies in the top ten. Sequenced sample: PBMCs. The receptors originated from a donor aged 5 to 30 with latent tuberculosis or without tuberculosis infection. Some clones in this sample may be carry-over from other donors' samples. Both conserved end residues are part of each CDR3. Each record gives: J gene, V gene, clone size, CDR3 protein. Rows give clone size only sometimes, using once, few, many, or a class for an expanded clone.

j_gene: TRBJ2-1; v_gene: TRBV19; abundance: NA; CDR3aa: CASSIGLANEQFF
j_gene: TRBJ1-2; v_gene: TRBV6-5; abundance: NA; CDR3aa: CASSYRSSVGYTF
j_gene: TRBJ1-3; v_gene: TRBV7-6; abundance: NA; CDR3aa: CASSPAGAGPGNTIYF
j_gene: TRBJ2-5; v_gene: TRBV4-1; abundance: few; CDR3aa: CASSQVWGGQETQYF
j_gene: TRBJ1-2; v_gene: TRBV4-1; abundance: NA; CDR3aa: CATSGFTLSNYGYTF
j_gene: TRBJ1-5; v_gene: TRBV6-5; abundance: NA; CDR3aa: CASSQTNRGGQPQHF
j_gene: TRBJ1-1; v_gene: TRBV6-5; abundance: NA; CDR3aa: CASSYVGRGSEAFF
j_gene: TRBJ2-2; v_gene: TRBV27; abundance: NA; CDR3aa: CASSWLTTGELFF
j_gene: TRBJ2-1; v_gene: TRBV6-4; abundance: NA; CDR3aa: CASSRPHRNEQFF
j_gene: TRBJ2-7; v_gene: TRBV6-1; abundance: NA; CDR3aa: CASRSTGHYEQYF
j_gene: TRBJ2-2; v_gene: TRBV25-1; abundance: NA; CDR3aa: CASRETSGGHGELFF
j_gene: TRBJ2-2; v_gene: TRBV6-1; abundance: NA; CDR3aa: CASSARQGKRAGELFF
j_gene: TRBJ2-1; v_gene: TRBV4-3; abundance: NA; CDR3aa: CASSHQTGLAFADEQFF
j_gene: TRBJ2-3; v_gene: TRBV2; abundance: NA; CDR3aa: CASKPTISRGLEDTQYF
j_gene: TRBJ1-2; v_gene: TRBV5-4; abundance: once; CDR3aa: CASSFEGDYGYTF
j_gene: TRBJ1-2; v_gene: TRBV19; abundance: once; CDR3aa: CASSMEPISGDYGYTF
j_gene: TRBJ1-1; v_gene: TRBV2; abundance: NA; CDR3aa: CASSELAGDTEAFF
j_gene: TRBJ2-7; v_gene: TRBV28; abundance: NA; CDR3aa: CASSREGGSEQYF
j_gene: TRBJ1-5; v_gene: TRBV19; abundance: NA; CDR3aa: CASKRARNQPQHF
j_gene: TRBJ1-4; v_gene: TRBV5-4; abundance: few; CDR3aa: CASSLQGAVEKLFF
j_gene: TRBJ2-1; v_gene: TRBV4-3; abundance: NA; CDR3aa: CASSPARGGVVDNEQFF
j_gene: TRBJ1-6; v_gene: TRBV13; abundance: NA; CDR3aa: CASSYRPRGDQPLHF
j_gene: TRBJ1-5; v_gene: TRBV19; abundance: NA; CDR3aa: CASSLQGSGQPQHF
j_gene: TRBJ1-1; v_gene: TRBV4-3; abundance: NA; CDR3aa: CASSLYRGVNTEAFF
j_gene: TRBJ1-5; v_gene: TRBV10-3; abundance: NA; CDR3aa: CATGTENSNQPQHF
j_gene: TRBJ1-6; v_gene: TRBV11-2; abundance: once; CDR3aa: CASSLRGAPLHF
j_gene: TRBJ2-1; v_gene: TRBV18; abundance: NA; CDR3aa: CASTHRGGGSYNEQFF
j_gene: TRBJ1-1; v_gene: TRBV18; abundance: NA; CDR3aa: CASSSIQGNTEAFF
j_gene: TRBJ1-5; v_gene: TRBV27; abundance: NA; CDR3aa: CASSLSEFSNQPQHF
j_gene: TRBJ2-7; v_gene: TRBV11-2; abundance: NA; CDR3aa: CASTPDRTYEQYF
j_gene: TRBJ1-4; v_gene: TRBV2; abundance: NA; CDR3aa: CASSDRDRGLEKLFF